This T cell receptor (beta chain) originates from a study of graft-versus-host responses after intestinal transplantation. Sequenced by immunoSEQ multiplex PCR; TCRdb stores in-frame clones only, minus some. Among several thousand clones listed, 89% were seen once. Sequencing used PBMCs, obtained just under 85 days after transplant. The clonotype originates from a human patient who received an intestinal transplant, so some T cells may come from the graft donor.

The CDR3 region is CASSYRGGDHYNEQFF. CDR3 coding DNA: TGTGCCAGCAGTTATCGTGGGGGGGACCACTACAATGAGCAGTTCTTC. V and J are TRBV6-5 and TRBJ2-1; 7 nucleotides align to TRBD2. Trimming cost V 3 bases and J 3 bases; bases outside gene matches: 8. The germline V gene has CDR1 MNHEY and CDR2 SVGAGI. This CDR3 contains 16 residues.